A selection of T cell receptor beta chains follows, all from one sample in a study of lymphopenia after photon versus proton radiotherapy. Using immunoSEQ multiplex PCR, the repertoire was profiled, and TCRdb retains in-frame clones only, with some absent. The table lists roughly 22,000 clones, roughly 80% of them singletons. The sequencing used peripheral blood, collected from a patient treated with proton-based radiotherapy. These receptor sequences come from a woman in her 70s with pancreatic cancer. Both conserved end residues are part of each CDR3.

v_gene	j_gene	CDR3aa
TRBV5-1	TRBJ2-2	CASSPGDRTLRRGTGELFF
TRBV9	TRBJ2-7	CASSRGTGGSYEQYF
TRBV7-2	TRBJ1-1	CASSLAGQMNTEAFF
TRBV7-9	TRBJ2-7	CASSFGTGYEQYF
TRBV27	TRBJ2-2	CASSLGGGGNTGELFF
TRBV7-3	TRBJ2-1	CASSLRGGSTYNEQFF
TRBV30	TRBJ2-7	CAWTSTSGSGEQYF
TRBV5-1	TRBJ2-1	CASSGEAGGPENEQFF
TRBV6-5	TRBJ1-4	CASTNYWVAGEKLFF
TRBV7-2	TRBJ2-3	CASSSLRTDTQYF
TRBV27	TRBJ2-7	CASSSGTGTPYEQYF
TRBV6-1	TRBJ2-5	CASTATIQETQYF
TRBV5-8	TRBJ1-2	CASRDRINYGYTF
TRBV5-4	TRBJ2-7	CASNSGDYEQYF
TRBV28	TRBJ1-3	CASSLTLGTIYF
TRBV6-1	TRBJ1-5	CASSEGQGQPQHF
TRBV7-2	TRBJ1-2	CASSLAGSTYGYTF
TRBV10-3	TRBJ2-1	CGTGTQGYNEQFF
TRBV11-3	TRBJ1-2	CASSRDGNYGYTF
TRBV21-1	TRBJ1-4	CASPDDSATNEKLFF
TRBV7-9	TRBJ2-7	CASSPVTAYEQYF
TRBV9	TRBJ1-5	CASRDERWTPYQPQHF
TRBV27	TRBJ2-7	CASSSSPSSNEQYF
TRBV6-6	TRBJ2-7	CASSSSGPYEQYF
TRBV29-1	TRBJ2-5	CSVGAGREGPDKETQYF
TRBV19	TRBJ1-1	CASSTRQGGGVTEAFF
TRBV19	TRBJ2-2	CASSNRDRATGELFF
TRBV9	TRBJ1-3	CASSPLSGDNSGNTIYF
TRBV5-6	TRBJ2-3	CASSLRTKPDTQYF
TRBV11-2	TRBJ2-3	CASSARTSPTLDTQYF
TRBV5-1	TRBJ1-2	CASSLRGAYGYTF
TRBV19	TRBJ1-5	CASSIDLKGAQPSNQPQHF
TRBV7-3	TRBJ2-5	CASSLWTDRGAQETQYF
TRBV27	TRBJ1-3	CASSLIGGAGGNTIYF
TRBV7-9	TRBJ2-1	CASSISGGAAYEQFF
TRBV21-1	TRBJ2-7	CASSMTGEAYEQYF
TRBV19	TRBJ2-2	CASSIRQGSNTGELFF
TRBV10-3	TRBJ2-3	CATSGRMADTQYF
TRBV9	TRBJ2-3	CASSVTGVNTDTQYF
TRBV6-1	TRBJ2-7	CASSSGRAGNEQYF
TRBV7-2	TRBJ2-2	CASSLEFFGGRSGELFF